These 5 T cell receptor beta chains originate from one sample sequenced in a study of fetal regulatory T cell absence and autoimmunity. Profiling relied on immunoSEQ multiplex PCR, and the TCRdb table lists in-frame clones only, not all of them. The profile shows about 95,000 clones, approximately 75% of them singletons. The sample taken for sequencing was pancreas tissue. The source of these receptors is a male donor with IPEX syndrome.

The rearrangement links TRBV27 to TRBJ2-5, with 12 positions matching TRBD2. Trimming took 3 bases from V and 6 from J; bases not matched to a gene: 17. Germline-derived CDR1 and CDR2 are MNHEY and SMNVEV (reference sequence). This CDR3 has 19 amino acids. The CDR3 DNA reads TGTGCCAGCAGTTTTTTTACTCCTAGCGGGGGGGGAATAAGACAGACCCAGTACTTC. Amino acids: CASSFFTPSGGGIRQTQYF.

This clone was detected only a few times. V is TRBV4-2 and J is TRBJ2-7; D remains unclear. From germline, CDR1 is LGHNA and CDR2 YNFKEQ. Trimming removed 3 bases from V and 6 bases from J, with 18 bases in between. The CDR3 covers 15 residues. The CDR3 region is CASSQKGDLVGEQYF. In DNA form, the CDR3 reads TGTGCCAGCAGCCAGAAGGGTGACCTAGTTGGCGAGCAGTACTTC.

The V call is TRBV5-1, the J call TRBJ2-2; the match to TRBD2 covers 8 bases. The length of the CDR3 is 17 residues. With V trimmed by 2 bases and J by 4 bases, 10 bases remained unmatched. Germline V gives CDR1 SGHRS, CDR2 YFSETQ. CDR3 DNA: TGCGCCAGCAGCTTACCCTCGGGGGGGCCGGGCACCGGGGAGCTGTTTTTT. This sequence encodes CASSLPSGGPGTGELFF.

This clone was counted a single time. This chain links TRBV7-9 with TRBJ2-1; D not resolved. V lost 2 bases and J lost 7, with 18 bases in between. Germline V gene sequence: CDR1 SEHNR, CDR2 FQNEAQ (reference sequence). The length of the CDR3 is 16 residues. CDR3 sequence: CASSLPPPGRTNEQFF. Here the CDR3 DNA reads TGTGCCAGCAGCTTACCTCCCCCGGGCCGTACAAATGAGCAGTTCTTC.

A few counts support this clone. The CDR3 coding sequence is TGCAGCGTTGAGATGGGAGTGGCCGGGGAGCTGTTTTTT. It yields the protein CSVEMGVAGELFF. The rearrangement uses TRBV29-1 and TRBJ2-2; the D gene is possibly TRBD2 (5 bases). From germline, CDR1 is SQVTM and CDR2 ANQGSEA. CDR3 length: 13 residues. The germline V and J ends were trimmed by 3 bases and 6 bases, with 11 bases remaining between them.